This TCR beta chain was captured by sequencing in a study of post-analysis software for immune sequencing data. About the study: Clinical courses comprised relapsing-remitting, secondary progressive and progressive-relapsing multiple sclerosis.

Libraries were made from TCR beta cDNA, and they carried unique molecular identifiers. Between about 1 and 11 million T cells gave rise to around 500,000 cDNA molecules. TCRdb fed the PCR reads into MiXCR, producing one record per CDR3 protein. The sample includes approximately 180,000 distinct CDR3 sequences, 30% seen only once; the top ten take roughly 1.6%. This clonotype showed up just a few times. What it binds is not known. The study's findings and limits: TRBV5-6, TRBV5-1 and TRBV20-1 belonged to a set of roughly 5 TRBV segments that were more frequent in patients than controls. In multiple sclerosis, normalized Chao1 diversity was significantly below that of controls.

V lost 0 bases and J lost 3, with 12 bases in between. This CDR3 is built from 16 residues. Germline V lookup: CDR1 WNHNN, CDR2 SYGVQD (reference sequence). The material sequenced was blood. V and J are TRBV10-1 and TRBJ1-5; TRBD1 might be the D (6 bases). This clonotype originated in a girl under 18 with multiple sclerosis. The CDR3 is CASSESVQGFNQPQHF. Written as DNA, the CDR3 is TGCGCCAGCAGTGAGTCGGTACAGGGTTTCAATCAGCCCCAGCATTTT.